This paragraph reports one TCR beta chain. The data derive from a study of blood T cell repertoires in COVID-19. Only in-frame clones appear in the TCRdb table, and some are missing; sequencing was by immunoSEQ multiplex PCR. The sample yields about 60,000 clones, 83% seen once. Sequenced material: peripheral blood. This receptor was obtained from a human donor in a cohort sampled during active COVID-19.

Here the CDR3 reads CASSSTAGGLTETQYF. In DNA, the CDR3 is TGTGCCAGCAGCTCCACCGCCGGGGGGCTGACAGAGACCCAGTACTTC. The V gene is TRBV5-4, the J gene TRBJ2-5; D is perhaps TRBD2 (7 bases). Germline CDR1 and CDR2: SGHNT and YYREEE (reference sequence). The CDR3 covers 16 residues. The V end was cut by 3 bases, the J end by 4 bases, with 19 bases between.